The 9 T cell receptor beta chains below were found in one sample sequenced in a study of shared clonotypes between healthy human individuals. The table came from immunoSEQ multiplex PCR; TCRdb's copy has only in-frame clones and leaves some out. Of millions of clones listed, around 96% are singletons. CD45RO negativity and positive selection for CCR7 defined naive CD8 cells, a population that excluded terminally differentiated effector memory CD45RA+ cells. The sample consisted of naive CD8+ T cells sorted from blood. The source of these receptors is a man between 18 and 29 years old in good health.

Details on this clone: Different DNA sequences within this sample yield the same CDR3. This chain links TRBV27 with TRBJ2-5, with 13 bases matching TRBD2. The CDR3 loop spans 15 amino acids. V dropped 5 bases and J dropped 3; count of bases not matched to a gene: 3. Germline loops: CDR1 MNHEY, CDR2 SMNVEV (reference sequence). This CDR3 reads CASSLGTSGEETQYF. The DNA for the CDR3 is TGTGCCAGCAGTCTGGGGACTAGCGGGGAAGAGACCCAGTACTTC.

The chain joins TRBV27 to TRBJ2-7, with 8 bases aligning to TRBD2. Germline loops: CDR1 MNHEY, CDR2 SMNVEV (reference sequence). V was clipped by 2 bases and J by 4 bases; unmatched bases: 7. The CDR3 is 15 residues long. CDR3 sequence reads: CASSLIGGRRYEQYF. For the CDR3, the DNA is TGTGCCAGCAGTTTAATCGGCGGGAGGAGGTACGAGCAGTACTTC.

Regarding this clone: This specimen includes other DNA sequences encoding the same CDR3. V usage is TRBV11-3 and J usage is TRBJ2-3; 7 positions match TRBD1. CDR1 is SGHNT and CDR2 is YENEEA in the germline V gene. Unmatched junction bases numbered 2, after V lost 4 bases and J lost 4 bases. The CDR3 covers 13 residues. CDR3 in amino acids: CASSSGTADTQYF. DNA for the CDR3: TGTGCCAGCAGCTCCGGGACAGCAGATACGCAGTATTTT. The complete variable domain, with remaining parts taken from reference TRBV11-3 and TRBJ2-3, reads EAGVVQSPRYKIIEKKQPVAFWCNPISGHNTLYWYLQNLGQGPELLIRYENEEAVDDSQLPKDRFSAERLKGVDSTLKIQPAELGDSAVYLCASSSGTADTQYFGPGTRLTVL.

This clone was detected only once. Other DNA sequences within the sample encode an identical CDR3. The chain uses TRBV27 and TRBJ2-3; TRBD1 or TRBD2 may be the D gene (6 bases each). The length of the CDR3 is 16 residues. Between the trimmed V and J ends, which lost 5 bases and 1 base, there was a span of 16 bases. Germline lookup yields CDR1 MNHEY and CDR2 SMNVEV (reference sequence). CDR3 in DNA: TGTGCCAGCAGTCTGGGGGCGCGGGGTGGCACAGATACGCAGTATTTT. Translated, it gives CASSLGARGGTDTQYF.

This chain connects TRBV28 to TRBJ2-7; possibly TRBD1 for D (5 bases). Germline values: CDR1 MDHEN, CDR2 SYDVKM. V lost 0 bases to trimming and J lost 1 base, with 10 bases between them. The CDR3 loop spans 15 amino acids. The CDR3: CASSLWIDSSYEQYF. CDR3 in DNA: TGTGCCAGCAGTTTATGGATTGACAGTTCCTACGAGCAGTACTTC.

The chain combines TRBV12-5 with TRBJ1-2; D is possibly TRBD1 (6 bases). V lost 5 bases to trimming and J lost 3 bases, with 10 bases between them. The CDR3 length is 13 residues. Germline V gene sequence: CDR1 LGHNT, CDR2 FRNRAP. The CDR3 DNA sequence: TGTGCTAGTGGTCCAGGGGTACACTATGGCTACACCTTC. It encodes CASGPGVHYGYTF.

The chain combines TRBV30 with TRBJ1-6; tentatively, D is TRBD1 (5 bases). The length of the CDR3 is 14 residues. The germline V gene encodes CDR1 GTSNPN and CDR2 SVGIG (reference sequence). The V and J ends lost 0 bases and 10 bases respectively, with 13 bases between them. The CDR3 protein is CAWSVSQGLSPLHF. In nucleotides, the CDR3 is TGTGCCTGGAGTGTAAGCCAGGGATTGTCACCCCTCCACTTT.

CDR3 DNA sequence: TGTGCCAGCAGCTTACCGGAGGGAAATGAAGCTTTCTTT. The encoded protein is CASSLPEGNEAFF. V gene TRBV7-9 combines with J gene TRBJ1-1; D is uncertain. Germline V CDR1 and CDR2: SEHNR, FQNEAQ (reference sequence). The CDR3 covers 13 residues. The V end lost 2 bases, the J end lost 7 bases, and 11 bases lay between the germline ends.

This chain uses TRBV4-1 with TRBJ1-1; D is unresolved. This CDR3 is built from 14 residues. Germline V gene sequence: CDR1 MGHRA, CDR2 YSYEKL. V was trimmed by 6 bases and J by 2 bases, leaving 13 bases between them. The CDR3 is CASRRIGQNTEAFF. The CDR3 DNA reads TGCGCCAGCAGGAGGATAGGCCAAAACACTGAAGCTTTCTTT.